At least ten counts were recorded for the clone carrying this T cell receptor beta chain. Its specificity is unknown. TCR beta VDJ and CDR3 were profiled, and genomic DNA was the template. TCRdb processed the reads anew with MiXCR; each CDR3 protein has one entry. The data contain 150,000 to 200,000 distinct CDR3 sequences, around half of them singletons. This sample is part of a study of CD8+CD57+ T cells in acquired aplastic anemia. The study's findings and limits: Roughly 30 CD8+ CDR3 sequences occurred in both the patients and the controls. Any difference that existed in CD8+ Simpson's diversity between patients and controls was not significant.

The V segment lost 4 bases and the J segment 4 bases; nucleotides outside the gene matches: 6. The length of the CDR3 is 15 residues. The germline CDR1 and CDR2 sequences are LGHNT and FRNRAP. CD8+CD57+ cell expansion, shown by flow cytometry, had occurred in the patients selected for sequencing. Acquired aplastic anemia of severe grade affected all patients. This chain connects TRBV12-5 to TRBJ2-7; the match to TRBD1 covers 11 bases. The sequencing input was sorted CD4+, CD8+, or CD8+CD57+ T cells (not recorded which) from PBMCs. The clonotype was recovered from a human donor with aplastic anemia. The chain's CDR3 is CASGSPGQGGYEQYF. CDR3 sequence (DNA): TGTGCTAGTGGTTCACCGGGACAGGGGGGTTACGAGCAGTACTTC.